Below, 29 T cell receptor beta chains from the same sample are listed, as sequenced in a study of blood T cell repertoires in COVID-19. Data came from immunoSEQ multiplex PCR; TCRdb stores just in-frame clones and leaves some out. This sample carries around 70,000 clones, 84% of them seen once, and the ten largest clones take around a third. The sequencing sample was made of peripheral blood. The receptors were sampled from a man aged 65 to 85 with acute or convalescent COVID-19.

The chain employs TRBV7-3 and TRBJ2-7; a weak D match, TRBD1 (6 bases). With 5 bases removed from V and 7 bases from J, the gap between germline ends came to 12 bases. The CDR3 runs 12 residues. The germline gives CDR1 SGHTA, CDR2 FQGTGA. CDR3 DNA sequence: TGTGCCAGCAGCCTGTCAGGGGAGGAGCAGTACTTC. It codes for CASSLSGEEQYF.

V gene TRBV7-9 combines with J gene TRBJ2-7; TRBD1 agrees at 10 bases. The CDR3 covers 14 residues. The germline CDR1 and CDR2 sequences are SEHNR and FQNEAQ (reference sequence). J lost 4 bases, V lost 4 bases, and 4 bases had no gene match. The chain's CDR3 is CASSSVDRGYEQYF. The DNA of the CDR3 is TGTGCCAGCAGCTCAGTGGACAGGGGGTACGAGCAGTACTTC.

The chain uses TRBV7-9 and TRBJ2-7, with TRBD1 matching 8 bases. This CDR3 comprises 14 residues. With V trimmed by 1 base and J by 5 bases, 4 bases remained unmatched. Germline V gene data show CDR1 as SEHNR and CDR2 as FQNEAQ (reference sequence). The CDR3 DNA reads TGTGCCAGCAGCTTAGGGACAGGGCGAAACGAGCAGTACTTC. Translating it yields CASSLGTGRNEQYF.

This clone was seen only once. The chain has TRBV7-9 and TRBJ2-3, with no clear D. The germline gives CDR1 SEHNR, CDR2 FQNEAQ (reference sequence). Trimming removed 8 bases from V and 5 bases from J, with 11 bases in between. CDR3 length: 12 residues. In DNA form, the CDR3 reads TGTGCCAGCCCCGGGTCCGGAGATACGCAGTATTTT. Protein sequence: CASPGSGDTQYF.

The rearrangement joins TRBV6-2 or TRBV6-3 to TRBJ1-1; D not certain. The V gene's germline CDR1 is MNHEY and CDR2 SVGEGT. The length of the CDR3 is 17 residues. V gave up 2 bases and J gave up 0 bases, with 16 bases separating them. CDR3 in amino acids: CASSYASSGIMNTEAFF. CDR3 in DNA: TGTGCCAGCAGTTACGCCTCCAGCGGGATCATGAACACTGAAGCTTTCTTT.

The CDR3 DNA follows: TGTGCCATCAGAGGACAGCGAGAGACCCAGTACTTC. This sequence encodes CAIRGQRETQYF. The chain employs TRBV10-3 and TRBJ2-5; TRBD1 might be the D (6 bases). The CDR3 extends over 12 amino acids. Trimming stripped 6 bases from V and 4 bases from J, with 9 bases between. Germline assignment: CDR1 ENHRY and CDR2 SYGVKD.

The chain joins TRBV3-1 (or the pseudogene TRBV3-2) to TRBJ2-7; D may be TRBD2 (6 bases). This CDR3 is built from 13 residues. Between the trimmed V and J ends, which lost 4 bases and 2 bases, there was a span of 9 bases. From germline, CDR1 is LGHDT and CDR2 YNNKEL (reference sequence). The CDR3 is CASSPRGTYEQYF. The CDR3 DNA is TGTGCCAGCAGCCCTCGGGGGACCTACGAGCAGTACTTC.

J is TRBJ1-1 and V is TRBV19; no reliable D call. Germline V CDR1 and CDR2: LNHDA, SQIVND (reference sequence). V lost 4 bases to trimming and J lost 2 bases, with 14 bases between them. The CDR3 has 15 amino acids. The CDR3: CASSTLPSPNTEAFF. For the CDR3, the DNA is TGTGCCAGTAGTACCCTGCCCAGTCCCAACACTGAAGCTTTCTTT. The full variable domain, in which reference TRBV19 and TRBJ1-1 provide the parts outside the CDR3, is DGGITQSPKYLFRKEGQNVTLSCEQNLNHDAMYWYRQDPGQGLRLIYYSQIVNDFQKGDIAEGYSVSREKKESFPLTVTSAQKNPTAFYLCASSTLPSPNTEAFFGQGTRLTVV.

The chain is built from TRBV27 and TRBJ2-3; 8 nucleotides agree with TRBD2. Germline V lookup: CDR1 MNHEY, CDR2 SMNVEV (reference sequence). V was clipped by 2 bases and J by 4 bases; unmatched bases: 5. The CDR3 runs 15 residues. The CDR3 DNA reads TGTGCCAGCAGTTTACACGGGAGGGGATCAGATACGCAGTATTTT. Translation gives CASSLHGRGSDTQYF.

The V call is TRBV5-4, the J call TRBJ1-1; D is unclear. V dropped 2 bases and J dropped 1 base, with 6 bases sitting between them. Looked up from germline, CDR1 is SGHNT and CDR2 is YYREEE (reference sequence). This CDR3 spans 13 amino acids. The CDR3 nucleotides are TGTGCCAGCAGCTTAGAACAGAACACTGAAGCTTTCTTT. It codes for CASSLEQNTEAFF.

The CDR3 here is CSVGLVGTVYEQYF. CDR3 coding DNA: TGCAGCGTTGGTTTAGTCGGGACAGTCTACGAGCAGTACTTC. This sequence joins TRBV29-1 and TRBJ2-7, with 7 bases identical to TRBD1. V was clipped by 4 bases and J by 3 bases; unmatched bases: 9. This CDR3 has 14 residues. Germline lookup yields CDR1 SQVTM and CDR2 ANQGSEA.

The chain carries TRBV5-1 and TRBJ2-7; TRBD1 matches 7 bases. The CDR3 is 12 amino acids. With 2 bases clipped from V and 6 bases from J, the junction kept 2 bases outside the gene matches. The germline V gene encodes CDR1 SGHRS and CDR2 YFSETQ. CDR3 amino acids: CASSFDRVEQYF. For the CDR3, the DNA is TGCGCCAGCAGCTTTGACAGGGTCGAGCAGTACTTC.

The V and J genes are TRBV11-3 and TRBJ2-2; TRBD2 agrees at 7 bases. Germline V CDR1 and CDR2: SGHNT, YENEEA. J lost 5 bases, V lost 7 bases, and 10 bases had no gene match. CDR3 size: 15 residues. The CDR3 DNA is TGTGCCAGCACTAGCGGACCTGCGGGAACCGGGGAGCTGTTTTTT. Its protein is CASTSGPAGTGELFF.

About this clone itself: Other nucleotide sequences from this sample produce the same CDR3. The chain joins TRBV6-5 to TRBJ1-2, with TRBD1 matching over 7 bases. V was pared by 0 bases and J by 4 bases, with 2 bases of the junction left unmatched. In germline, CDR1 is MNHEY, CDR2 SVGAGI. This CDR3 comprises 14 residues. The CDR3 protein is CASSYSGQSYGYTF. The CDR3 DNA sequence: TGTGCCAGCAGTTACTCGGGACAGTCCTATGGCTACACCTTC.

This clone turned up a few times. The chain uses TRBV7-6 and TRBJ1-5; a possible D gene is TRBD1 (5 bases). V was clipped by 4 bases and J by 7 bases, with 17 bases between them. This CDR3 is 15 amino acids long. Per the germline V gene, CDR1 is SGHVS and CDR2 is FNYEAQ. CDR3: CASSSYRRGWQPQHF. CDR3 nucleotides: TGTGCCAGCAGCTCATATAGGCGGGGCTGGCAGCCCCAGCATTTT. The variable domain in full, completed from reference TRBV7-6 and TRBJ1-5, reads GAGVSQSPRYKVTKRGQDVALRCDPISGHVSLYWYRQALGQGPEFLTYFNYEAQQDKSGLPNDRFSAERPEGSISTLTIQRTEQRDSAMYRCASSSYRRGWQPQHFGDGTRLSIL.

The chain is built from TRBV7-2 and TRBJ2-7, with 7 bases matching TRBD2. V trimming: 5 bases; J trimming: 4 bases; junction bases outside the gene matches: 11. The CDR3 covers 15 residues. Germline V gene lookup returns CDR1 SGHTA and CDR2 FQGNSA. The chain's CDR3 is CASSPRLAGMYEQYF. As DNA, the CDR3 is TGTGCCAGCAGCCCCAGACTAGCTGGTATGTACGAGCAGTACTTC.

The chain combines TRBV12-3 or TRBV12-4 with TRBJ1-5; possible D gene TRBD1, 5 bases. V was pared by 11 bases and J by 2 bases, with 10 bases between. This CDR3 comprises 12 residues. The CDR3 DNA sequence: TGTGCCTGCCAAGGGGGCAATCAGCCCCAGCATTTT. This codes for CACQGGNQPQHF.

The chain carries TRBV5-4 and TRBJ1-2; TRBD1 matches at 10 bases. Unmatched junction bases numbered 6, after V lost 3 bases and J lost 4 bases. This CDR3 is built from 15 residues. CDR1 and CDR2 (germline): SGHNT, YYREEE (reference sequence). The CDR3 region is CASSSPGQGSYGYTF. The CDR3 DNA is TGTGCCAGCAGCTCACCGGGACAGGGGAGCTATGGCTACACCTTC. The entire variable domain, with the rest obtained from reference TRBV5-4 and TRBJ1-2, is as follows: ETGVTQSPTHLIKTRGQQVTLRCSSQSGHNTVSWYQQALGQGPQFIFQYYREEENGRGNFPPRFSGLQFPNYSSELNVNALELDDSALYLCASSSPGQGSYGYTFGSGTRLTVV.

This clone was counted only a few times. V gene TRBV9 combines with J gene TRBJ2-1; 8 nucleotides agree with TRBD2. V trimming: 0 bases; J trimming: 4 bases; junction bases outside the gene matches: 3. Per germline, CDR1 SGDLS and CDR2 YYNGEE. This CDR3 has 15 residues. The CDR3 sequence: CASSVAGLGYNEQFF. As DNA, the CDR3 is TGTGCCAGCAGCGTAGCGGGACTAGGGTACAATGAGCAGTTCTTC.

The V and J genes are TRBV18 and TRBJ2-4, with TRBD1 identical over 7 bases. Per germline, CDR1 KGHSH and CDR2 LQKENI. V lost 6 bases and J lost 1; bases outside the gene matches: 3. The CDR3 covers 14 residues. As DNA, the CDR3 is TGTGCCAGCTCTACAGGGGCGGCCAAAAACATTCAGTACTTC. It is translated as CASSTGAAKNIQYF.

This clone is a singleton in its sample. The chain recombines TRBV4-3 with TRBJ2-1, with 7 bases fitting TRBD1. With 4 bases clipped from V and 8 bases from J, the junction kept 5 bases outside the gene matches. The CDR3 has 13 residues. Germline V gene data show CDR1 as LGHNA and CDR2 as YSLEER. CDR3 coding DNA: TGCGCCAGCAGCCGTTTACAGGGGTATGAGCAGTTCTTC. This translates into CASSRLQGYEQFF.

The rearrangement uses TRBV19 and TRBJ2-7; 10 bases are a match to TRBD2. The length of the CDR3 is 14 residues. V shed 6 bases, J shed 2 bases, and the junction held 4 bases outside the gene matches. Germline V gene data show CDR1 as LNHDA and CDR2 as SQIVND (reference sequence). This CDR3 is CASSTLAGAYEQYF. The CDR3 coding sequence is TGTGCCAGTAGCACCCTAGCGGGGGCCTACGAGCAGTACTTC.

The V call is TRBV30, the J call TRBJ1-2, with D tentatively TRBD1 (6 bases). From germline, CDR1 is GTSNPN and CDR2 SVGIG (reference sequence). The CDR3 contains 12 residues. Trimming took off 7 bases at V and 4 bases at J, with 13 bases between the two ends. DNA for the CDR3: TGTGCCTTGAGGGGAGGGGGCTATGGCTACACCTTC. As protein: CALRGGGYGYTF.

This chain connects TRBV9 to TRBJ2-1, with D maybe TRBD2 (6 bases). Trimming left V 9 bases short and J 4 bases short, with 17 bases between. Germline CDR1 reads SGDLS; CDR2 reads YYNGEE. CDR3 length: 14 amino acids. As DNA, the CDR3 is TGTGCCACTTCACCGGGACTTCCGTACAATGAGCAGTTCTTC. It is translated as CATSPGLPYNEQFF. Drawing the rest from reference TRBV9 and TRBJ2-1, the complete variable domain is DSGVTQTPKHLITATGQRVTLRCSPRSGDLSVYWYQQSLDQGLQFLIQYYNGEERAKGNILERFSAQQFPDLHSELNLSSLELGDSALYFCATSPGLPYNEQFFGPGTRLTVL.

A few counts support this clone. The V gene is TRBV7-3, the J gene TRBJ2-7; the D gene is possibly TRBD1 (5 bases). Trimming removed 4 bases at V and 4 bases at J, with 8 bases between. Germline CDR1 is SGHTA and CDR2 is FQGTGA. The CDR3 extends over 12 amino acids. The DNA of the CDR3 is TGTGCCAGCAGCTCGCAGGGATACGAGCAGTACTTC. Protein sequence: CASSSQGYEQYF.

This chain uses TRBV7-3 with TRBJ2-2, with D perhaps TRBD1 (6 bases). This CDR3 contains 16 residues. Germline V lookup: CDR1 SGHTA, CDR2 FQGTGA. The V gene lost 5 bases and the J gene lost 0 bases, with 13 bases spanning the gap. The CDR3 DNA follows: TGTGCCAGCAGCAGTAGGACAGTATCGAACACCGGGGAGCTGTTTTTT. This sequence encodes CASSSRTVSNTGELFF.

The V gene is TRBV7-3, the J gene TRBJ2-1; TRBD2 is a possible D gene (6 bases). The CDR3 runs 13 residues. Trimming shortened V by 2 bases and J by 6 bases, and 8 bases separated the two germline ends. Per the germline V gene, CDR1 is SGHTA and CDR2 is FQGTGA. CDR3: CASSLRLVNEQFF. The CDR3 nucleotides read TGTGCCAGCAGCTTACGACTAGTCAATGAGCAGTTCTTC.

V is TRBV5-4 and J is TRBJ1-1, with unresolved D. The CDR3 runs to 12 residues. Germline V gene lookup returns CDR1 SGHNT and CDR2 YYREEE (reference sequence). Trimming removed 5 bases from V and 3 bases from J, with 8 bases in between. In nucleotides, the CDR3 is TGTGCCAGCAGTACCGGGGACACTGAAGCTTTCTTT. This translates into CASSTGDTEAFF.

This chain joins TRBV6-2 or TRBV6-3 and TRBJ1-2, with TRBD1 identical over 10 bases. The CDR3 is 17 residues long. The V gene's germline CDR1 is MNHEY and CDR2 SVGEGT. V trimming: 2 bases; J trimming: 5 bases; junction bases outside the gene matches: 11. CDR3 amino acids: CASSYLIVDRGLYGYTF. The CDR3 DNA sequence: TGTGCCAGCAGTTACCTCATCGTGGACAGGGGGTTATATGGCTACACCTTC.